Listed below are T cell receptor beta chains from one sample, sequenced in a study of shared clonotypes between healthy human individuals. The protocol was immunoSEQ multiplex PCR, while the TCRdb copy is restricted to in-frame clones and leaves out a portion. The sample shows about 680,000 clones, around 73% of them seen only once. Input material: memory CD4+ T cells sorted from blood. These receptors were obtained from a woman aged 25 to 39 in good health. CDR3s include the opening cysteine and the closing phenylalanine or tryptophan. The D gene is left open where the match is weak. The listing skips clone size in some rows; elsewhere it reads once, few, many or a size class.

>TRBJ2-7|.|TRBV9|15|.
TGTGCCAGCAGCCCCCAGAGCGGAAGCTCCTACGAGCAGTACTTC
CASSPQSGSSYEQYF
>TRBJ2-6|TRBD1|TRBV28|15|.
TGTGCCAGCAGTAACAGGGGATCGGGGGCCAACGTCCTGACTTTC
CASSNRGSGANVLTF
>TRBJ1-4|TRBD1|TRBV5-5|16|.
TGTGCCAGCAGCTTGGGGACAGGGGCGGCTAATGAAAAACTGTTTTTT
CASSLGTGAANEKLFF
>TRBJ2-1|.|TRBV7-6|15|few
TGTGCCAGCAGCTTAGCGGCAGGGAGTTACAATGAGCAGTTCTTC
CASSLAAGSYNEQFF
>TRBJ2-7|TRBD2|TRBV7-8|15|few
TGTGCCAGCAGCGCCGGACTAGCGGGATCCTACGAGCAGTACTTC
CASSAGLAGSYEQYF
>TRBJ1-1|.|TRBV27|13|few
TGTGCCAGCAGTTTAGGGACATACGCTGAAGCTTTCTTT
CASSLGTYAEAFF
>TRBJ2-7|.|TRBV28|16|.
TGTGCCAGCAGCTCCCCAACCGGGGGCGTTCGGCCCGAGCAGTACTTC
CASSSPTGGVRPEQYF
>TRBJ1-2|.|TRBV28|13|.
TGTGCCAGCAGCCGAGGACAAAACTATGGCTACACCTTC
CASSRGQNYGYTF
>TRBJ1-1|TRBD1|TRBV5-1|14|.
TGCGCCAGCAGCTTTACAGGGGGCGACGCTGAAGCTTTCTTT
CASSFTGGDAEAFF
>TRBJ1-5|.|TRBV7-6|15|few
TGTGCCAGCAGCTTGGGCAGTCTAAGTAATCAGCCCCAGCATTTT
CASSLGSLSNQPQHF
>TRBJ2-4|TRBD1|TRBV6-6|15|few
TGTGCCAGCAGTCCAAGACCGGGACAGGGGGCGATTCAGTACTTC
CASSPRPGQGAIQYF
>TRBJ2-7|.|TRBV2|14|.
TGTGCCAGCAGTAGGTCCAGGCATTTACACGAGCAGTACTTC
CASSRSRHLHEQYF
>TRBJ1-1|.|TRBV28|12|.
TGTGCCATACAGGACACGGGGACTGAAGCTTTCTTT
CAIQDTGTEAFF
>TRBJ2-7|.|TRBV10-3|13|.
TGTGCCATCAGTGGGGGGCAGGGCTACGAGCAGTACTTC
CAISGGQGYEQYF
>TRBJ2-7|.|TRBV27|13|.
TGTGCCAGCAGTTTTCAGTCTATCTACGAGCAGTACTTC
CASSFQSIYEQYF
>TRBJ2-5|.|TRBV19|16|.
TGTGCCAGTAGTATTGTTGGCAGGGCCCGGCAAGAGACCCAGTACTTC
CASSIVGRARQETQYF
>TRBJ2-5|TRBD2|TRBV5-4|15|.
TGTGCCAGCAGGCGGGTGGCTAGCGGGCAAGAGACCCAGTACTTC
CASRRVASGQETQYF
>TRBJ2-5|.|TRBV14|15|.
TGTGCCAGCAGCCAAGATCGGCTAGCCGGCGAGACCCAGTACTTC
CASSQDRLAGETQYF
>TRBJ1-2|.|TRBV19|15|.
TGTGCCAGTCTCCCCACAGGGAGCCAAACCTATGGCTACACCTTC
CASLPTGSQTYGYTF
>TRBJ2-7|TRBD1|TRBV18|15|.
TGTGCCAGCTCACCATCCGGACAGGGGGCCTACGAGCAGTACTTC
CASSPSGQGAYEQYF
>TRBJ2-7|TRBD2|TRBV5-1|18|.
TGCGCCAGCAGCCGCGGCACTAGCGGATTCGCCGTTACCTACGAGCAGTACTTC
CASSRGTSGFAVTYEQYF
>TRBJ2-1|.|TRBV19|13|.
TGTGCCAGTAGTCTACAGATCGGGAATGAGCAGTTCTTC
CASSLQIGNEQFF
>TRBJ2-3|TRBD1|TRBV7-8|15|.
TGTGCCAGCCTCTCACAGGGGACGAGCACAGATACGCAGTATTTT
CASLSQGTSTDTQYF
>TRBJ1-5|TRBD1|TRBV2|14|once
TGTGCCAGCACCGACAGGGGGCTTGTTCAGCCCCAGCATTTT
CASTDRGLVQPQHF
>TRBJ1-1|TRBD1|TRBV7-2|14|.
TGTGCCAGCAGCTCACAGGGGGCCAACACTGAAGCTTTCTTT
CASSSQGANTEAFF
>TRBJ1-5|.|TRBV28|15|once
TGTGCCAGCAGTTCTCCGGTCGATACGGGGCAGCCCCAGCATTTT
CASSSPVDTGQPQHF
>TRBJ1-2|.|TRBV14|13|.
TGTGCCAGCAGCCCCGACAGGACCTATGGCTACACCTTC
CASSPDRTYGYTF
>TRBJ2-2|.|TRBV7-2|13|.
TGTGCCAGCAGCGTAGCGAACACCGGGGAGCTGTTTTTT
CASSVANTGELFF
>TRBJ2-7|.|TRBV11-2|12|.
TGTGCCATCATCGGACAGATCTACGAGCAGTACTTC
CAIIGQIYEQYF
>TRBJ2-3|TRBD2|TRBV4-1|16|.
TGCGCCAGCAGCCAAAGTGGGAGGGCCGGAACAGATACGCAGTATTTT
CASSQSGRAGTDTQYF
>TRBJ2-5|TRBD2|TRBV28|16|many
TGTGCCAGCAGTTACCCTCTAGCGGGAGGGGGAGAGACCCAGTACTTC
CASSYPLAGGGETQYF
>TRBJ1-1|.|TRBV27|16|.
TGTGCCAGCAGTTCGTATACACCGACCGGTGACACTGAAGCTTTCTTT
CASSSYTPTGDTEAFF
>TRBJ2-1|TRBD2|TRBV7-9|16|.
TGTGCCAGCAGCCCTGGACTAGCTAACCCCTACAATGAGCAGTTCTTC
CASSPGLANPYNEQFF
>TRBJ2-1|TRBD2|TRBV4-2|16|.
TGTGCCAGCAGCCCCTCTAGCGGGCACTCCTACAATGAGCAGTTCTTC
CASSPSSGHSYNEQFF
>TRBJ1-5|.|TRBV9|15|.
TGTGCCAGCAGCCCCAGCCCAAACGGGGATCAGCCCCAGCATTTT
CASSPSPNGDQPQHF
>TRBJ2-5|TRBD2|TRBV5-6|17|.
TGTGCCAGCAGCCTACAAGGACTAGCGGGGTACCAAGAGACCCAGTACTTC
CASSLQGLAGYQETQYF
>TRBJ2-7|TRBD1|TRBV28|15|.
TGTGCCAGCAGACCAGGACAGGGCTCCCCCTACGAGCAGTACTTC
CASRPGQGSPYEQYF